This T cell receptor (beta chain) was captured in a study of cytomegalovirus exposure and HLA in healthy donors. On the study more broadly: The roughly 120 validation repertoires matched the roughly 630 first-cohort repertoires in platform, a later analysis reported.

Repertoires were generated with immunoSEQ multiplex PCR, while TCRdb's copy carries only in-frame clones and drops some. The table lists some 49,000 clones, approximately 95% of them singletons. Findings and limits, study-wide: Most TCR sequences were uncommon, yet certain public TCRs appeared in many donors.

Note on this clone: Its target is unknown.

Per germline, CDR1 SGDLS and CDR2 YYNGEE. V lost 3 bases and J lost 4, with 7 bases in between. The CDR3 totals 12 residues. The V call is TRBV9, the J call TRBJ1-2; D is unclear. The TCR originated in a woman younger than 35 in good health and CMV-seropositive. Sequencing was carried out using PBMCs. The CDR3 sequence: CASSDRSYGYTF. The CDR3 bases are TGTGCCAGCAGCGACCGGAGCTATGGCTACACCTTC.